The entry below describes one T cell receptor (beta chain). This clonotype appeared many times. No antigen is known for it. Base qualities were left out, and no much larger clone turns up one base away. The library was built by means of PCR. Sequencing relied on an Illumina HiSeq 2500. To normalize quantification of the TCRbeta repertoire, the TCR libraries were built with molecular barcoding that relied on unique molecular identifiers. TCRdb reprocessed the public reads (quality trimming at Q25 with fastp, clone calling with MiXCR) and kept in-frame beta chains. Rows with a matching CDR3 protein are joined into one entry that keeps the most common DNA and genes. The sample contains almost 400,000 distinct CDR3 sequences, about a fifth of them found a single time. The ten largest clones add up to around 4% of the sample. The CDR3 goes from the cysteine to the phenylalanine over 14 residues. Only the CDR3 part of the read is kept: 42 bases, read in frame from the first base. V sheds 0 bases and J sheds 0 bases, leaving 6 bases between their ends. The germline V gene sets CDR1 to LGHNA and CDR2 to YSLEER.

This record comes from a study of T-cell reconstitution after alpha-beta-depleted transplantation in children (dated by TCRdb to the mid-2010s). Context from the whole study: Using TCR repertoire profiling, the study quantitatively followed how T-cell immune reconstitution unfolded in children after TCRalphabeta/CD19-depleted allogeneic hematopoietic cell transplantation.

Here the sequenced sample was PBMCs from the stem cell graft donor, taken from the stem cell graft. This sequence uses TRBV4-3 and TRBJ2-7, with the D gene not confidently named. This sequence originates from a human donor who donated a stem cell graft to a child with acute myeloid leukemia. The nucleotide sequence is given as TGCGCCAGCAGCCAAGAAGTGTACTCCTACGAGCAGTACTTC. Its translation is CASSQEVYSYEQYF.